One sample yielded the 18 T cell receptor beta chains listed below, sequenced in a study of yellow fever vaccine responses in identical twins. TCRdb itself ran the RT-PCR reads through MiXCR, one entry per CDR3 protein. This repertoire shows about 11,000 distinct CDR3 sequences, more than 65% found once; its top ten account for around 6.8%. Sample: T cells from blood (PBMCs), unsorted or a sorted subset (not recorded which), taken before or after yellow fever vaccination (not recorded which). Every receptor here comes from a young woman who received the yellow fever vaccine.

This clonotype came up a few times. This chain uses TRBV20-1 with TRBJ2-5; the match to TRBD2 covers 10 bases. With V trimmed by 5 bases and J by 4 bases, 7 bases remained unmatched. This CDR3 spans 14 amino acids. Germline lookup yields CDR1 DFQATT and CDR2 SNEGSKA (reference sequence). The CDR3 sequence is CSASGTSVSETQYF. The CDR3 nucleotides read TGCAGTGCTTCCGGGACTAGCGTGTCAGAGACCCAGTACTTC.

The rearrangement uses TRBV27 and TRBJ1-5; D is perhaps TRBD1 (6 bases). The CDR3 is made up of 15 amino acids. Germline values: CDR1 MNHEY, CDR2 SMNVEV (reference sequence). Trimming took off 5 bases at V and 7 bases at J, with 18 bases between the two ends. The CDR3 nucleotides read TGTGCCAGCAGTCCCGGTTTGGGGGGCAGCCAGCCCCAGCATTTT. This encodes CASSPGLGGSQPQHF.

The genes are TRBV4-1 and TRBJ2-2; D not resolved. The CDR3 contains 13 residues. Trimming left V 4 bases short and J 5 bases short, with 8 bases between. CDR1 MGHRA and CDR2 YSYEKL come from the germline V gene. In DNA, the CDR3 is TGCGCCAGCAGCCGAGACCAGACCGGGGAGCTGTTTTTT. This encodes CASSRDQTGELFF.

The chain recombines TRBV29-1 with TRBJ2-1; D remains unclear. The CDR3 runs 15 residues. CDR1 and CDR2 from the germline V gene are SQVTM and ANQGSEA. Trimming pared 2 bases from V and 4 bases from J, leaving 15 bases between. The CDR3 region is CSVEISEDPYNEQFF. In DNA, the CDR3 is TGCAGCGTTGAAATCTCAGAGGACCCTTACAATGAGCAGTTCTTC.

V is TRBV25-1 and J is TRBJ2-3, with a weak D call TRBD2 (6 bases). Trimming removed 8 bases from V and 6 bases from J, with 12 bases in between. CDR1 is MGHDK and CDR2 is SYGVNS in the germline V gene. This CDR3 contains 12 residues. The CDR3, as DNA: TGTGCCAGCCAAGGCGGGATGGATACGCAGTATTTT. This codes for CASQGGMDTQYF.

Here the CDR3 DNA reads TGTGCCAGCAGTTACCTCGGGACAGGGATTTCCTACAATGAGCAGTTCTTC. Protein sequence: CASSYLGTGISYNEQFF. This sequence joins TRBV6-2 or TRBV6-3 and TRBJ2-1, with 9 nucleotides matching TRBD1. The CDR3 loop spans 17 amino acids. The trim removed 2 bases at V and 1 base at J, leaving 6 bases unmatched. Germline V gene lookup returns CDR1 MNHEY and CDR2 SVGEGT.

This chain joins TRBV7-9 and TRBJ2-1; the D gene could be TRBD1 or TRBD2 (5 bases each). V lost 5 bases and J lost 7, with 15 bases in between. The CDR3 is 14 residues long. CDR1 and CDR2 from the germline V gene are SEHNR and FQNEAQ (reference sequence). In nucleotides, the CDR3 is TGTGCCAGCAGCCAACAACTTGGGGGAAATGAGCAGTTCTTC. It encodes CASSQQLGGNEQFF.

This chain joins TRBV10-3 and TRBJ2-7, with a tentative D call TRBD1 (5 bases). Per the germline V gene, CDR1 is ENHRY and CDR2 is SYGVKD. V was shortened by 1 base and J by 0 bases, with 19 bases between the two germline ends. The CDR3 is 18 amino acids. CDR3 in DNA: TGTGCCATCAGTGAGTTATCCGACAGAAGTGAAAGCTCCTACGAGCAGTACTTC. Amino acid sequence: CAISELSDRSESSYEQYF.

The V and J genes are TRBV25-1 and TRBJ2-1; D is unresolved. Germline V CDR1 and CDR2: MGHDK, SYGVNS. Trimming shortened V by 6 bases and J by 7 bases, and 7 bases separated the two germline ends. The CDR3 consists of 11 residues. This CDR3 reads CASSRWNEQFF. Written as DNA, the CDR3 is TGTGCCAGCAGCCGGTGGAATGAGCAGTTCTTC.

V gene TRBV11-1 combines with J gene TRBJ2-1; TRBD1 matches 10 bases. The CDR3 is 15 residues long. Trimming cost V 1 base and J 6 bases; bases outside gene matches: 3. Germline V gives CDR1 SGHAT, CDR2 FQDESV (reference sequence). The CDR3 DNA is TGTGCCAGCAGCTTAGACGGGACAGGGGTCAATGAGCAGTTCTTC. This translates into CASSLDGTGVNEQFF.

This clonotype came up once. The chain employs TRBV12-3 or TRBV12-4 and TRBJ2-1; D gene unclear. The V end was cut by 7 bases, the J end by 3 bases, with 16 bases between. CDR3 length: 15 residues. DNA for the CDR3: TGTGCCAGCACCAAGGAGCGTATGGGCTACAATGAGCAGTTCTTC. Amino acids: CASTKERMGYNEQFF.

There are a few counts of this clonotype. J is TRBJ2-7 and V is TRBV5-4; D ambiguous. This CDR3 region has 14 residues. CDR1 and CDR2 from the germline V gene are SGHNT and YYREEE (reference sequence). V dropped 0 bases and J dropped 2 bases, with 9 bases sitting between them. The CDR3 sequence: CASSLGASTYEQYV. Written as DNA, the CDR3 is TGTGCCAGCAGCTTGGGGGCGAGCACCTACGAGCAGTACGTC.

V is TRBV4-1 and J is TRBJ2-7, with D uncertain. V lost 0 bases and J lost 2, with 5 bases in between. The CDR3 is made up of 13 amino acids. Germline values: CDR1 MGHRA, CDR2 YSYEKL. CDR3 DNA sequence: TGCGCCAGCAGCCAAGACAGGACCTACGAGCAGTACTTC. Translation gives CASSQDRTYEQYF.

CDR3 loop: CASRPILGGYNEQFF. The CDR3 DNA follows: TGTGCCAGCAGACCAATCCTTGGGGGGTACAATGAGCAGTTCTTC. The chain combines TRBV12-3 or TRBV12-4 with TRBJ2-1, with a weak D call TRBD2 (6 bases). The V gene lost 6 bases and the J gene lost 4 bases, with 16 bases spanning the gap. The CDR3 extends over 15 amino acids.

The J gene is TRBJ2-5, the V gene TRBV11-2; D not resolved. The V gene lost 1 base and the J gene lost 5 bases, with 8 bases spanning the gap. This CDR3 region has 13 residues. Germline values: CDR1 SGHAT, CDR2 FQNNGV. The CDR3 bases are TGTGCCAGCAGCTTAGTATTCGGTGAGACCCAGTACTTC. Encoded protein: CASSLVFGETQYF.

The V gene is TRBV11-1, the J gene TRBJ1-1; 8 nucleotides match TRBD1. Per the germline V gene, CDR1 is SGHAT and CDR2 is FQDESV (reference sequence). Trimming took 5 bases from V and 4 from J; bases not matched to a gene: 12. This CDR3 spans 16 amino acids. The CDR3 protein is CASSPLTGVLATEAFF. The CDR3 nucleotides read TGTGCCAGCAGCCCACTGACAGGGGTTTTGGCCACTGAAGCTTTCTTT.

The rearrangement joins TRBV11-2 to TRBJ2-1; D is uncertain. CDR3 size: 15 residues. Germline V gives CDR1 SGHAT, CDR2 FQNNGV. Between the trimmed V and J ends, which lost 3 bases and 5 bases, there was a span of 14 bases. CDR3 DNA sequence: TGTGCCAGCAGCTTCAAGGACGGCGGTCACAATGAGCAGTTCTTC. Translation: CASSFKDGGHNEQFF.

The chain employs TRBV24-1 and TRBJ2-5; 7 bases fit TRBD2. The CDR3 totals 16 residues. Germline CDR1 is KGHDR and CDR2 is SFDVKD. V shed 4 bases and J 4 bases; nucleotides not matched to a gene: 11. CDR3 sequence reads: CATSEPGAGPGETQYF. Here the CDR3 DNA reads TGTGCCACCAGTGAACCTGGAGCGGGACCAGGAGAGACCCAGTACTTC.